The rows below give T cell receptor beta chains drawn from one sample of a study of shared clonotypes between healthy human individuals. Profiling relied on immunoSEQ multiplex PCR, and the TCRdb table lists in-frame clones only, not all of them. The sample yields about 680,000 clones, roughly 94% seen once. Specimen: naive CD8+ T cells sorted from blood. Every receptor here comes from a man aged 25 to 40 in good health. The CDR3 runs from the conserved cysteine through the conserved F or W. A D gene is named only where the DNA matches it firmly. Not all rows give a size; the values are once, few, many and, for expanded clones, a class.

J gene: TRBJ1-1
D gene: -
clone size: -
V gene: TRBV5-8
CDR3 protein: CASSSGRGNTEAFF
CDR3 DNA: TGTGCCAGCAGCTCGGGACGGGGGAACACTGAAGCTTTCTTT

J gene: TRBJ2-5
D gene: TRBD2
clone size: -
V gene: TRBV25-1
CDR3 protein: CASASGLVDKTQYF
CDR3 DNA: TGTGCCAGCGCTAGCGGGTTGGTGGATAAGACCCAGTACTTC

J gene: TRBJ1-1
D gene: -
clone size: once
V gene: TRBV4-1
CDR3 protein: CASSLEAGEGNTEAFF
CDR3 DNA: TGCGCCAGCAGCCTAGAGGCGGGCGAGGGAAACACTGAAGCTTTCTTT

J gene: TRBJ2-7
D gene: TRBD1
clone size: -
V gene: TRBV5-1
CDR3 protein: CASSFTTADRADSYEQYF
CDR3 DNA: TGCGCCAGCAGCTTTACGACGGCAGACAGGGCCGACTCCTACGAGCAGTACTTC

J gene: TRBJ1-4
D gene: TRBD1
clone size: -
V gene: TRBV19
CDR3 protein: CASKGTGGESEKLFF
CDR3 DNA: TGTGCCAGTAAGGGGACAGGGGGCGAGTCTGAAAAACTGTTTTTT

J gene: TRBJ1-1
D gene: -
clone size: -
V gene: TRBV9
CDR3 protein: CASSQGAVEDTEAFF
CDR3 DNA: TGTGCCAGCAGCCAGGGCGCGGTTGAGGACACTGAAGCTTTCTTT

J gene: TRBJ1-5
D gene: -
clone size: -
V gene: TRBV19
CDR3 protein: CASSIIGQHNQPQHF
CDR3 DNA: TGTGCCAGTAGTATAATAGGACAGCACAATCAGCCCCAGCATTTT

J gene: TRBJ2-1
D gene: TRBD2
clone size: -
V gene: TRBV29-1
CDR3 protein: CSANLPGTSGSYEQFF
CDR3 DNA: TGCAGCGCCAATCTTCCCGGGACTAGCGGGAGTTATGAGCAGTTCTTC

J gene: TRBJ2-2
D gene: -
clone size: -
V gene: TRBV7-2
CDR3 protein: CASSLEVTASGELFF
CDR3 DNA: TGTGCCAGCAGCTTAGAGGTCACGGCGAGCGGGGAGCTGTTTTTT

J gene: TRBJ2-1
D gene: TRBD2
clone size: once
V gene: TRBV7-9
CDR3 protein: CASSLRTSGRATNEQFF
CDR3 DNA: TGTGCCAGCAGCTTAAGGACTAGCGGGAGGGCCACGAATGAGCAGTTCTTC

J gene: TRBJ2-7
D gene: TRBD2
clone size: -
V gene: TRBV6-5
CDR3 protein: CASSSLAGERYEQYF
CDR3 DNA: TGTGCCAGCAGTTCGCTAGCGGGAGAACGTTACGAGCAGTACTTC

J gene: TRBJ2-1
D gene: TRBD2
clone size: -
V gene: TRBV4-2
CDR3 protein: CASSQEWLAGGSENEQFF
CDR3 DNA: TGTGCCAGCAGCCAAGAGTGGCTAGCGGGAGGCTCTGAAAATGAGCAGTTCTTC

J gene: TRBJ2-1
D gene: -
clone size: -
V gene: TRBV27
CDR3 protein: CASSLGAADNEQFF
CDR3 DNA: TGTGCCAGCAGTTTAGGAGCCGCGGACAATGAGCAGTTCTTC

J gene: TRBJ2-7
D gene: -
clone size: -
V gene: TRBV27
CDR3 protein: CASSLSRVSYEQYF
CDR3 DNA: TGTGCCAGCAGTTTATCAAGGGTTTCCTACGAGCAGTACTTC

J gene: TRBJ2-6
D gene: -
clone size: -
V gene: TRBV28
CDR3 protein: CASSLSGANVLTF
CDR3 DNA: TGTGCCAGCAGCCTGTCTGGGGCCAACGTCCTGACTTTC

J gene: TRBJ2-1
D gene: TRBD1
clone size: -
V gene: TRBV27
CDR3 protein: CASSGQGLVNEQFF
CDR3 DNA: TGTGCCAGCAGTGGACAGGGGTTGGTCAATGAGCAGTTCTTC

J gene: TRBJ2-1
D gene: -
clone size: -
V gene: TRBV2
CDR3 protein: CASGQDLSSYNEQFF
CDR3 DNA: TGTGCCAGCGGGCAAGACTTGAGCTCCTACAATGAGCAGTTCTTC

J gene: TRBJ2-7
D gene: -
clone size: -
V gene: TRBV7-2
CDR3 protein: CASSTAPAGVEQYF
CDR3 DNA: TGTGCCAGCAGTACCGCCCCAGCAGGGGTCGAGCAGTACTTC

J gene: TRBJ2-7
D gene: -
clone size: -
V gene: TRBV28
CDR3 protein: CASSLSQARYEQYF
CDR3 DNA: TGTGCCAGCAGTTTAAGTCAGGCACGCTACGAGCAGTACTTC

J gene: TRBJ1-2
D gene: -
clone size: -
V gene: TRBV6-5
CDR3 protein: CASSYGGNYGYTF
CDR3 DNA: TGTGCCAGCAGTTACGGGGGGAACTATGGCTACACCTTC

J gene: TRBJ2-5
D gene: TRBD2
clone size: -
V gene: TRBV7-3
CDR3 protein: CASSLTGGNQETQYF
CDR3 DNA: TGTGCCAGCAGCTTAACGGGAGGGAATCAAGAGACCCAGTACTTC

J gene: TRBJ1-1
D gene: -
clone size: -
V gene: TRBV6-1
CDR3 protein: CASSDGTLVMNTEAFF
CDR3 DNA: TGTGCCAGCAGTGACGGGACGCTGGTCATGAACACTGAAGCTTTCTTT

J gene: TRBJ1-1
D gene: -
clone size: -
V gene: TRBV4-3
CDR3 protein: CASSQDRIGWNTEAFF
CDR3 DNA: TGCGCCAGCAGCCAAGATCGGATAGGATGGAACACTGAAGCTTTCTTT

J gene: TRBJ2-1
D gene: -
clone size: -
V gene: TRBV10-1
CDR3 protein: CASSDQNNEQFF
CDR3 DNA: TGCGCCAGCAGTGATCAGAACAATGAGCAGTTCTTC

J gene: TRBJ2-7
D gene: -
clone size: few
V gene: TRBV20-1
CDR3 protein: CSAWGGYEQYF
CDR3 DNA: TGCAGTGCCTGGGGAGGCTACGAGCAGTACTTC

J gene: TRBJ2-3
D gene: TRBD1
clone size: once
V gene: TRBV10-3
CDR3 protein: CAISPGQRDTQYF
CDR3 DNA: TGTGCCATCAGCCCGGGACAGAGGGATACGCAGTATTTT

J gene: TRBJ2-3
D gene: TRBD2
clone size: -
V gene: TRBV28
CDR3 protein: CASSPRTSGRADTQYF
CDR3 DNA: TGTGCCAGCAGTCCCCGAACTAGCGGGAGGGCAGATACGCAGTATTTT

J gene: TRBJ2-1
D gene: -
clone size: -
V gene: TRBV27
CDR3 protein: CASSMGTLYNEQFF
CDR3 DNA: TGTGCCAGCAGCATGGGGACCCTATACAATGAGCAGTTCTTC

J gene: TRBJ2-2
D gene: TRBD2
clone size: -
V gene: TRBV9
CDR3 protein: CASSVGFSGGPYTGELFF
CDR3 DNA: TGTGCCAGCAGCGTAGGATTTTCGGGAGGGCCGTACACCGGGGAGCTGTTTTTT

J gene: TRBJ2-1
D gene: TRBD1
clone size: -
V gene: TRBV18
CDR3 protein: CASTMPGQGHNEQFF
CDR3 DNA: TGTGCCAGCACAATGCCGGGACAGGGTCACAATGAGCAGTTCTTC

J gene: TRBJ2-1
D gene: -
clone size: -
V gene: TRBV7-6
CDR3 protein: CASSLSGEGQLLNEQFF
CDR3 DNA: TGTGCCAGCAGCTTAAGTGGGGAGGGACAGTTGCTCAATGAGCAGTTCTTC

J gene: TRBJ2-1
D gene: TRBD2
clone size: once
V gene: TRBV28
CDR3 protein: CASSPRLAGVNEQFF
CDR3 DNA: TGTGCCAGCAGTCCAAGACTAGCGGGAGTCAATGAGCAGTTCTTC

J gene: TRBJ2-3
D gene: TRBD1
clone size: -
V gene: TRBV4-1
CDR3 protein: CASSLGQGADTQYF
CDR3 DNA: TGCGCCAGCAGCCTGGGACAGGGTGCAGATACGCAGTATTTT

J gene: TRBJ1-1
D gene: -
clone size: -
V gene: TRBV9
CDR3 protein: CASSLPKGEAFF
CDR3 DNA: TGTGCCAGCAGCTTACCAAAGGGCGAAGCTTTCTTT

J gene: TRBJ2-1
D gene: -
clone size: once
V gene: TRBV14
CDR3 protein: CASSQRQNNEQFF
CDR3 DNA: TGTGCCAGCAGCCAAAGACAGAACAATGAGCAGTTCTTC

J gene: TRBJ1-3
D gene: TRBD1
clone size: -
V gene: TRBV18
CDR3 protein: CASSLPGTGRESSGNTIYF
CDR3 DNA: TGTGCCAGCTCACTTCCCGGGACAGGGAGGGAGTCCTCTGGAAACACCATATATTTT

J gene: TRBJ2-1
D gene: TRBD2
clone size: -
V gene: TRBV9
CDR3 protein: CASSAGGLNEQFF
CDR3 DNA: TGTGCCAGCAGCGCGGGAGGGCTCAATGAGCAGTTCTTC

J gene: TRBJ1-1
D gene: -
clone size: -
V gene: TRBV7-9
CDR3 protein: CASTGNTEAFF
CDR3 DNA: TGTGCCAGCACCGGGAACACTGAAGCTTTCTTT

J gene: TRBJ1-5
D gene: TRBD1
clone size: -
V gene: TRBV14
CDR3 protein: CASSQGTGGNQPQHF
CDR3 DNA: TGTGCCAGCAGCCAAGGGACAGGGGGAAATCAGCCCCAGCATTTT

J gene: TRBJ2-7
D gene: TRBD1
clone size: once
V gene: TRBV7-8
CDR3 protein: CASSLPGQGAYEQYF
CDR3 DNA: TGTGCCAGCAGTTTACCGGGACAGGGAGCCTACGAGCAGTACTTC

J gene: TRBJ2-7
D gene: -
clone size: few
V gene: TRBV6-5
CDR3 protein: CASSYSEGAGSYEQYF
CDR3 DNA: TGTGCCAGCAGTTACTCGGAGGGGGCAGGCTCCTACGAGCAGTACTTC

J gene: TRBJ1-2
D gene: -
clone size: -
V gene: TRBV5-6
CDR3 protein: CASSLSNYVGYTF
CDR3 DNA: TGTGCCAGCAGCTTGTCCAATTACGTTGGCTACACCTTC

J gene: TRBJ1-1
D gene: -
clone size: -
V gene: TRBV11-2
CDR3 protein: CASSSRTTGSTEAFF
CDR3 DNA: TGTGCCAGCAGCTCCCGGACGACTGGCAGCACTGAAGCTTTCTTT

J gene: TRBJ2-5
D gene: TRBD2
clone size: -
V gene: TRBV9
CDR3 protein: CASSVERGLEETQYF
CDR3 DNA: TGTGCCAGCAGCGTAGAGCGGGGACTAGAAGAGACCCAGTACTTC

J gene: TRBJ2-3
D gene: TRBD2
clone size: -
V gene: TRBV9
CDR3 protein: CASGSGTRGSF
CDR3 DNA: TGTGCCAGCGGTTCCGGGACTAGAGGTTCGTTT

J gene: TRBJ2-7
D gene: -
clone size: -
V gene: TRBV9
CDR3 protein: CASSATGYEQYF
CDR3 DNA: TGTGCCAGCAGCGCGACAGGCTACGAGCAGTACTTC

J gene: TRBJ2-1
D gene: TRBD2
clone size: -
V gene: TRBV27
CDR3 protein: CASRELAGYNEQFF
CDR3 DNA: TGTGCCAGCAGAGAACTAGCGGGTTACAATGAGCAGTTCTTC

J gene: TRBJ2-1
D gene: TRBD1
clone size: -
V gene: TRBV27
CDR3 protein: CASSKTGPSYNEQFF
CDR3 DNA: TGTGCCAGCTCCAAGACAGGGCCCTCCTACAATGAGCAGTTCTTC

J gene: TRBJ2-7
D gene: -
clone size: -
V gene: TRBV28
CDR3 protein: CASSRGSHEQYF
CDR3 DNA: TGTGCCAGCAGTCGGGGGTCCCACGAGCAGTACTTC